This TCR beta chain was sequenced during a study of shared clonotypes between healthy human individuals. Germline CDR1 reads MNHEY; CDR2 reads SMNVEV (reference sequence). The length of the CDR3 is 13 residues. V was trimmed by 0 bases and J by 4 bases, leaving 4 bases between them. Note on this clone: Additional DNA sequences in this sample encode the identical CDR3.

Naive CD8 cells were CD45RO-negative, positively selected for CCR7, excluding terminally differentiated effector memory CD45RA+ cells. Sequenced by immunoSEQ multiplex PCR; TCRdb stores in-frame clones only, minus some. The repertoire consists of 700,000 to 950,000 clones, with 90% to 98% occurring once and the leading ten covering roughly 0.23%. The sequenced material came from naive CD8+ T cells sorted from blood. The source of this sequence is a man aged 30 to 45 in good health. V usage is TRBV27 and J usage is TRBJ2-1; D is uncertain. The CDR3 protein is CASSLSAYNEQFF. As DNA, the CDR3 is TGTGCCAGCAGTTTATCGGCTTACAATGAGCAGTTCTTC.